By sample share, the clone carrying this T cell receptor (beta chain) is medium-sized (0.01 to 0.1%). Its antigen is unknown. Authors' processing steps: Researchers built a distant-metastasis classifier for papillary thyroid cancer that drew on CDR3 differences across clinicopathological groups. With MiXCR, TCRdb reprocessed the PCR reads. These V and J calls originate from TCRdb's pipeline instead of the authors' own analysis. The sample records 60,000 or so clones, roughly 4% being singletons. The sample is drawn from a study of metastatic and nonmetastatic thyroid tumors. Study at large: Where malignant and benign thyroid patients were concerned, repertoires were compared across blood and tumor or nodule tissue.

The study, taken as a whole, reports: Significantly higher TCR beta diversity was reportedly seen in malignant thyroid tumors than benign nodules, in blood and tumor.

V shed 6 bases, J shed 2 bases, and the junction held 4 bases outside the gene matches. The CDR3 is 14 residues long. Germline CDR1 MNHNS, CDR2 SASEGT. Patients underwent thyroid surgery, and none had received any treatment before it. The V and J genes are TRBV6-1 and TRBJ1-5; 7 bases are shared with TRBD1. The sequenced sample was blood. The TCR sequence derives from a female donor with papillary thyroid cancer or a benign thyroid nodule (not recorded which). Some clones in this sample may be carry-over from other donors' samples. CDR3 sequence (DNA): TGTGCCAGCAGGACAGGGTGGGGCAATCAGCCCCAGCATTTT. The encoded protein is CASRTGWGNQPQHF.